This T cell receptor beta chain was observed in a study of shared clonotypes between healthy human individuals. Study-level information: Researchers assigned three CD4 naive, three CD4 memory, two CD8 naive and one CD8 memory plate to each donor.

The study, taken as a whole, reports: The study generally estimated greater richness for naive than memory subsets.

The V gene's germline CDR1 is SGHTA and CDR2 FQGTGA. The CDR3 is 14 residues long. Trimming removed 11 bases from V and 4 bases from J, with 20 bases in between. Sequencing used immunoSEQ multiplex PCR; TCRdb keeps in-frame clones, though not all of them. The sample lists 2,500,000 or so clones, 80% to 95% seen once, with roughly 0.34% in the top ten. Comment on this clone: Its specificity is not known.

The TCR originated in a man younger than 35 in good health. Some clones in this sample may be carry-over from other donors' samples. The chain couples TRBV7-3 to TRBJ1-2; possible D gene TRBD1, 6 bases. The sample comprised naive CD4+ T cells from PBMCs. Subset given: CD45RA+ positively selected. The DNA of the CDR3 is TGTGCCGTGGGGGCGGGCTCTCTTCCCTATGGCTACACCTTC. Its protein product is CAVGAGSLPYGYTF.